This paragraph reports one TCR beta chain. Germline CDR1 and CDR2: SGHTA and FQGTGA. V lost 4 bases and J lost 3; bases outside the gene matches: 2. The CDR3 is 13 amino acids. Evenly divided among several immunoSEQ plates was the genomic DNA of each subset. DNA at 150 to 250 ng, around 30,000 T cell genomes, went into sorted-subset replicate PCRs. The method was immunoSEQ multiplex PCR; TCRdb's version includes in-frame clones alone and lacks a portion of them. The sample holds roughly 400,000 clones; about 96% are singletons and the top ten take more than 0.3%. The data are from a study of shared clonotypes between healthy human individuals.

The sample was memory CD8+ T cells sorted from blood. Subset indicated: CD45RO+ cells pooled with CCR7-negative TemRA cells. V usage is TRBV7-3 and J usage is TRBJ1-1, with 7 nucleotides matching TRBD1. The source of this sequence is a man younger than 40 in good health. This chain's CDR3 is CASSSRGDTEAFF. CDR3 sequence (DNA): TGTGCCAGCAGCTCCAGGGGGGACACTGAAGCTTTCTTT.